This T cell receptor beta chain was documented in a study of CD8 T cells in ankylosing spondylitis. Study-wide findings and caveats: Clones tied to disease were said to be significantly enriched in matched ankylosing spondylitis synovial fluid. A motif of fewer than ten highly homologous TCR beta variants was seen as apparently characteristic of ankylosing spondylitis blood. Reactive arthritis synovial fluid and blood were previously reported to contain some motif variants.

Germline loops: CDR1 KGHSH, CDR2 LQKENI. CDR3 length: 13 amino acids. Deletions cut 3 bases from V and 3 bases from J, with 6 bases between. At least ten counts were recorded for this clonotype. Its antigen is still unknown. MiXCR was run by TCRdb on the 5' RACE reads, yielding one entry per CDR3 protein. The data show 250,000 to 400,000 distinct CDR3 sequences, with 11% seen just once and around 10% held by the top ten. The receptor was isolated from a female donor with ankylosing spondylitis or in good health (not recorded which). The sequencing sample was made of blood, either unsorted or a sorted T cell fraction (not recorded which). The chain links TRBV18 to TRBJ1-5; D gene uncertain. CDR3 nucleotides: TGTGCCAGCTCACCCCAGGACAATCAGCCCCAGCATTTT. It translates to CASSPQDNQPQHF.